This T cell receptor beta chain was profiled in a study of T-cell reconstitution after alpha-beta-depleted transplantation in children. This sample's TCRbeta library carried unique molecular identifier barcodes. TCRdb re-analysed the PCR reads in MiXCR, keeping a single row per CDR3 protein. The sample lists around 600,000 distinct CDR3 sequences, 10% to 13% occurring once. Points on this clonotype: One end of the junction does not line up with germline, which may come from a read error.

In germline, CDR1 is SGHTA, CDR2 FQGTGA. The CDR3 length is 13 residues. This material consisted of PBMCs from the stem cell graft donor, taken from the stem cell graft. This receptor was identified in a human donor who donated a stem cell graft to a child with acute myeloid leukemia. The V and J genes are TRBV7-3 and TRBJ2-7; TRBD1 agrees at 11 bases. DNA for the CDR3: TGTGCCCGCAGCTTGGGGACAGGGGGCGAGCAGTACTTC. It is translated as CARSLGTGGEQYF.